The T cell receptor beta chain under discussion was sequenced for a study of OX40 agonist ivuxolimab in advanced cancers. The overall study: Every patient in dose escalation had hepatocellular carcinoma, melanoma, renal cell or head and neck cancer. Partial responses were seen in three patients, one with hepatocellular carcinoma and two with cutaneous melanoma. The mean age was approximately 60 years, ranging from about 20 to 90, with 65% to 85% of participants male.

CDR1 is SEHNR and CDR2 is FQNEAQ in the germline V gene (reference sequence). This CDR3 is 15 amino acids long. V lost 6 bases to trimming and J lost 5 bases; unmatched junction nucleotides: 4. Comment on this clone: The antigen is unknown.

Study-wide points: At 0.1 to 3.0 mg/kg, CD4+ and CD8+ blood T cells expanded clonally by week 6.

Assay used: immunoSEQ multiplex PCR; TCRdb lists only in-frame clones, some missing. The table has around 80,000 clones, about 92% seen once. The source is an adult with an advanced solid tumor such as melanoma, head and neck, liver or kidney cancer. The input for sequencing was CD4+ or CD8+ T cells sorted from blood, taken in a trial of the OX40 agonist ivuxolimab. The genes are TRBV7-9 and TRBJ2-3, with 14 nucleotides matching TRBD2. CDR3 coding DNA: TGTGCCAGCAGGGACGGACTAGCGGGGGGAGATACGCAGTATTTT. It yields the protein CASRDGLAGGDTQYF.